The rows below give T cell receptor beta chains drawn from one sample of a study of blood T cell repertoires in COVID-19. Measured with immunoSEQ multiplex PCR; TCRdb has only the in-frame clones, and not every one. The sample has 140,000 or so clones, 80% to 85% seen once; the top ten hold about 4.2%. Sequenced: peripheral blood. The receptors originated from a woman of 80 years or more with acute or convalescent COVID-19. Both conserved end residues are part of each CDR3. The D gene is left open where the match is weak. A row's size may be missing; if present it is once, few, many or a size class.

D	size	V	J	DNA	CDR3
NA	once	TRBV7-8	TRBJ1-1	TGTGCCAGCAGCTTACTGTTACTAATGAACACTGAAGCTTTCTTT	CASSLLLLMNTEAFF
NA	many	TRBV7-3	TRBJ1-6	TGTGCCAGCCGGTCGGACAGTGAAAATTCACCCCTCCACTTT	CASRSDSENSPLHF
TRBD1	NA	TRBV18	TRBJ2-7	TGTGCCAGCTCACCGAGGACAGGGGGCTCCCTTGACTACGAGCAGTACTTC	CASSPRTGGSLDYEQYF
NA	NA	TRBV2	TRBJ2-1	TGTGCCAGCAGTGGATGGTATGTGACAGGGCAGGGGGGTGAGCAGTTCTTC	CASSGWYVTGQGGEQFF
NA	NA	TRBV7-9	TRBJ2-1	TGTGCCAGCAGCTTAGCGGGCCGATACAATGAGCAGTTCTTC	CASSLAGRYNEQFF
TRBD1	NA	TRBV5-6	TRBJ2-3	TGTGCCAGCAGCTTGGACAGGGGGTGGACAGATACGCAGTATTTT	CASSLDRGWTDTQYF
NA	NA	TRBV29-1	TRBJ1-1	TGCAGCGTTGAGGACAGTGGGGCTTTCTTT	CSVEDSGAFF
TRBD1	NA	TRBV2	TRBJ2-3	TGTGCCAGCAGGCGTAATTCCGGGACAGGCACAGATACGCAGTATTTT	CASRRNSGTGTDTQYF
TRBD2	NA	TRBV2	TRBJ2-1	TGTGCCAGCAGCGGACTAGTACTTTCCTACAATGAGCAGTTCTTC	CASSGLVLSYNEQFF
TRBD1	NA	TRBV12-3/TRBV12-4	TRBJ1-1	TGTGCCAGCAGTGGGACAGTGAACACTGAAGCTTTCTTT	CASSGTVNTEAFF
TRBD2	NA	TRBV28	TRBJ2-1	TGTGCCAGCAGTTTATCCGGGAGGGCCCGCAATGAGCAGTTCTTC	CASSLSGRARNEQFF
TRBD2	NA	TRBV5-6	TRBJ2-3	TGTGCCACCTTACTAGCGGGGGCAGCAGATACGCAGTATTTT	CATLLAGAADTQYF
TRBD2	once	TRBV2	TRBJ2-7	TGTGCCAGCAGTGTCGTGGGAGGGCTCCCCGAGCAGTACTTC	CASSVVGGLPEQYF
NA	NA	TRBV5-8	TRBJ2-7	TGTGCCAGCAGCGGTCATGGGTATGTGGGGCCTCCCTACGAGCAGTACTTC	CASSGHGYVGPPYEQYF
NA	NA	TRBV5-1	TRBJ1-6	TGCGCCAGCAGCTTGGCACGTGGGGCTTCACCCCTCCACTTT	CASSLARGASPLHF
NA	NA	TRBV24-1	TRBJ2-3	TGTGCCACCGGACGGGACTCCTCAGATACGCAGTATTTT	CATGRDSSDTQYF
TRBD1	NA	TRBV28	TRBJ1-1	TGTGCCAGCAGTGAAAACAGGGGGCTGAACACTGAAGCTTTCTTT	CASSENRGLNTEAFF
NA	once	TRBV28	TRBJ2-1	TGTGCCAGCAGCCCTCTAACAGCATACAATGAGCAGTTCTTC	CASSPLTAYNEQFF
NA	once	TRBV24-1	TRBJ1-2	TGTGCCACCAGTGAGGATAGGACAGACGGATATGGCTACACCTTC	CATSEDRTDGYGYTF
TRBD1	NA	TRBV4-1	TRBJ1-6	TGCGCCAGCAGCCAGCGGCAGGGGGCTGACAATTCACCCCTCCACTTT	CASSQRQGADNSPLHF
NA	NA	TRBV4-1	TRBJ2-2	TGCGCCAGCAGCCAAGATCCGAAGGGGTACACCGGGGAGCTGTTTTTT	CASSQDPKGYTGELFF
NA	NA	TRBV28	TRBJ2-3	TGTGCCAGCAGCCAACTGAATACGCAGTATTTT	CASSQLNTQYF
NA	NA	TRBV19	TRBJ2-7	TGTGCCAGTAGTGCCCCTACAGGGATACCCTACGAGCAGTACTTC	CASSAPTGIPYEQYF
NA	few	TRBV2	TRBJ1-5	TGTGCCAGCAGTGATAGGGGGAGGGGCAATCAGCCCCAGCATTTT	CASSDRGRGNQPQHF
TRBD1	few	TRBV30	TRBJ1-2	TGTGCCTGGAGTAACAGGGGCGACTATGGCTACACCTTC	CAWSNRGDYGYTF
NA	NA	TRBV5-4	TRBJ2-7	TGTGCCAGCAGCCCGGGGCGTCTTGGGGGGAGGACCTACGAGCAGTACTTC	CASSPGRLGGRTYEQYF
TRBD2	NA	TRBV11-2	TRBJ2-7	TGTGCCAGCAGCCACGGGGTAGCGGGGTCCCACGAGCAGTACTTC	CASSHGVAGSHEQYF
NA	NA	TRBV7-9	TRBJ1-2	TGTGCCAGCAGCCACTCCTGGGCGGGAGAAGGGGGCTACACCTTC	CASSHSWAGEGGYTF
NA	NA	TRBV5-6	TRBJ1-5	TGTGCCAGCAGCGTCAGGGACACGAGTCAGCCCCAGCATTTT	CASSVRDTSQPQHF
TRBD2	NA	TRBV19	TRBJ2-5	TGTGCCAGTAGTCCCAAGGGACTAGCGATTGAGACCCAGTACTTC	CASSPKGLAIETQYF
TRBD1	NA	TRBV6-1	TRBJ1-5	TGTGCCAGCAGTGACCCCGGGACAGTGGGGCCCCAGCATTTT	CASSDPGTVGPQHF
NA	NA	TRBV19	TRBJ1-1	TGTGCCAGTATGAAGGGAGGGAGAGGCACTGAAGCTTTCTTT	CASMKGGRGTEAFF
NA	NA	TRBV25-1	TRBJ2-1	TGTGCCAGCAGCGGGAGTAATTTGATCAATGAGCAGTTCTTC	CASSGSNLINEQFF
NA	NA	TRBV9	TRBJ2-2	TGTGCCAGCAGCCCCCAGGGGCTGAACACCGGGGAGCTGTTTTTT	CASSPQGLNTGELFF
TRBD1	once	TRBV28	TRBJ1-2	TGTGCCAGCAGTCGACACAGGGGGCCGGGAGGCTACACCTTC	CASSRHRGPGGYTF
TRBD2	NA	TRBV7-3	TRBJ2-5	TGTGCCAGCAGCTTCAACAGACTAGCACCCCAGTACTTC	CASSFNRLAPQYF
NA	NA	TRBV20-1	TRBJ2-3	TGCAGTGCACACACAGATACGCAGTATTTT	CSAHTDTQYF
NA	NA	TRBV28	TRBJ2-2	TGTGCCAGCAGTTTAGGGCCGTGGCAGGGGCGGACCGGGGAGCTGTTTTTT	CASSLGPWQGRTGELFF
TRBD1	once	TRBV5-8	TRBJ1-5	TGTGCCAGCAGCTTTCCCCCAAACGGGACAGGGATAAGCAATCAGCCCCAGCATTTT	CASSFPPNGTGISNQPQHF
TRBD2	NA	TRBV6-4	TRBJ2-5	TGTGCCAGCACGCTCCCGGGACTAGCTCGGGAGACCCAGTACTTC	CASTLPGLARETQYF
NA	NA	TRBV27	TRBJ2-7	TGTGCCAGCAGTTTAACGGGTTCTGCACCTTACGAGCAGTACTTC	CASSLTGSAPYEQYF
TRBD1	many	TRBV2	TRBJ2-4	TGTGCCAGCAGTGGGGACAGGGCCCAAGGGAACATTCAGTACTTC	CASSGDRAQGNIQYF
NA	NA	TRBV6-5	TRBJ1-1	TGTGCCAGCAGTTATTATAATCCAGCGCCGGGCACTGAAGCTTTCTTT	CASSYYNPAPGTEAFF
TRBD2	NA	TRBV6-8	TRBJ2-5	TGTGCCATCCTGCGGGGGCAAGAGACCCAGTACTTC	CAILRGQETQYF
NA	NA	TRBV5-1	TRBJ2-7	TGCGCCAGCAGCGGCGGACGGGGATCCTACGAGCAGTACTTC	CASSGGRGSYEQYF
TRBD2	NA	TRBV7-8	TRBJ2-7	TGTGCCAGCAGCCCATACCGACTAGCGTCCTACGAGCAGTACTTC	CASSPYRLASYEQYF
NA	NA	TRBV9	TRBJ1-1	TGTGCCAGCAGCGTTTCGGGGGATCGTACTGAAGCTTTCTTT	CASSVSGDRTEAFF